This T cell receptor (beta chain) was documented in a study of PD-1 blockade in classical Hodgkin lymphoma. In its sample, this clone was seen once. Its specificity is unknown. CDR1 and CDR2 (germline): MRHNA, SNTAGT. The CDR3 sequence is 13 residues long. V was clipped by 5 bases and J by 3 bases, with 8 bases between them. All patients relapsed after autologous stem cell transplantation, and brentuximab vedotin exposure varied. The study, taken as a whole, reports: Compared with healthy donors, newly diagnosed patients reportedly showed lower baseline TCR diversity. Whatever underlies the repertoire differences (possibly disease activity or prior therapy) remains undefined.

Clones were read by immunoSEQ multiplex PCR, and TCRdb kept only the in-frame ones, dropping some. The sample records around 20,000 clones, roughly 89% being singletons. This sequence originates from a human donor with classical Hodgkin lymphoma. Sample: peripheral blood mononuclear cells (PBMCs), taken before the second cycle of nivolumab. The chain employs TRBV6-4 and TRBJ2-1; D may be TRBD2 (5 bases). CDR3 sequence: CASSSGNYNEQFF. The CDR3 nucleotides read TGTGCCAGCAGTTCGGGAAACTACAATGAGCAGTTCTTC.